The 5 T cell receptor beta chains listed next were all sequenced from one sample in a study of sequential checkpoint blockade in melanoma. Regarding treatment: randomized to nivolumab then ipilimumab (arm A) or the reverse (arm B). This table comes from immunoSEQ multiplex PCR, and its TCRdb copy is limited to in-frame clones, with some not included. The data contain around 10,000 clones, less than 25% of them singletons. The sample consisted of tumor tissue (inferred from file names), taken from a patient given nivolumab and ipilimumab in sequence. These TCRs come from a human donor with melanoma.

This clone has a count of ten or more. This chain connects TRBV9 to TRBJ2-4; 10 positions agree with TRBD1. V lost 0 bases and J lost 13; bases outside the gene matches: 13. The CDR3 consists of 16 residues. Per germline, CDR1 SGDLS and CDR2 YYNGEE. CDR3 in DNA: TGTGCCAGCAGCGTAGCGGACGGGACAGGGGTGTTAGAGCAGTACTTC. It specifies CASSVADGTGVLEQYF. The full variable domain, completed using reference TRBV9 and TRBJ2-4, is DSGVTQTPKHLITATGQRVTLRCSPRSGDLSVYWYQQSLDQGLQFLIQYYNGEERAKGNILERFSAQQFPDLHSELNLSSLELGDSALYFCASSVADGTGVLEQYFGAGTRLSVL.

This clone was seen just once. The V gene is TRBV5-1, the J gene TRBJ2-7; the match to TRBD1 covers 8 bases. CDR3 length: 14 residues. Germline lookup yields CDR1 SGHRS and CDR2 YFSETQ. The V and J ends lost 3 bases and 3 bases, in that order; junction bases with no gene match: 5. This chain's CDR3 is CASSWGTGGYEQYF. The CDR3, as DNA: TGCGCCAGCAGCTGGGGGACAGGRGGCTACGAGCAGTACTTC.

The V gene is TRBV5-1, the J gene TRBJ2-1; 8 bases align to TRBD1. From germline, CDR1 is SGHRS and CDR2 YFSETQ. J gave up 3 bases and V 5 bases, and 4 bases lay outside the gene matches. CDR3 length: 14 residues. CDR3 in amino acids: CASRLTGGYNEQFF. The DNA of the CDR3 is TGCGCCAGCAGGCTAACAGGGGGCTACAATGAGCAGTTCTTC.

In its sample, this clone is medium-sized. The V and J genes are TRBV30 and TRBJ1-1; weak D call: TRBD1 (6 bases). CDR1 and CDR2 (germline): GTSNPN, SVGIG (reference sequence). V was trimmed by 0 bases and J by 1 base, leaving 6 bases between them. The CDR3 totals 13 residues. In DNA, the CDR3 is TGTGCCTGGAGTGTACAGGGGAACACTGAAGCTTTCTTT. Protein product: CAWSVQGNTEAFF.

The V and J genes are TRBV10-2 and TRBJ2-1; 9 bases line up with TRBD2. V trimming: 6 bases; J trimming: 8 bases; junction bases outside the gene matches: 5. Looked up from germline, CDR1 is WSHSY and CDR2 is SAAADI. This CDR3 has 13 amino acids. The DNA for the CDR3 is TGCGCCAGCAGGGCTAGCGGGACCGATGAGCAGTTCTTC. Translated, it gives CASRASGTDEQFF.